The next 12 T cell receptor beta chains were all read from a single sample in a study of cytomegalovirus exposure and HLA in healthy donors. The PCR made use of 60 Vbeta and 13 Jbeta primers. The method was immunoSEQ multiplex PCR; TCRdb's version includes in-frame clones alone and lacks a portion of them. The table includes some 150,000 clones, more than 80% detected once. The sample taken for sequencing was PBMCs. The origin of the receptors is a woman aged 25 to 39 in good health and CMV-seropositive.

V gene TRBV7-2 combines with J gene TRBJ1-3; unclear D gene. Looked up from germline, CDR1 is SGHTA and CDR2 is FQGNSA. This CDR3 has 16 residues. Trimming left V 5 bases short and J 0 bases short, with 14 bases between. The CDR3 region is CASSPQAYDSGNTIYF. The CDR3 DNA reads as TGTGCCAGCAGCCCTCAGGCCTACGACTCTGGAAACACCATATATTTT.

V usage is TRBV18 and J usage is TRBJ2-5, with a possible D match to TRBD1 (5 bases). This CDR3 is 12 amino acids long. Trimming stripped 6 bases from V and 5 bases from J, with 10 bases between. Looked up from germline, CDR1 is KGHSH and CDR2 is LQKENI. CDR3 sequence: CASSQTVETQYF. In DNA, the CDR3 is TGTGCCAGCTCCCAGACAGTGGAGACCCAGTACTTC. Supplemented by reference TRBV18 and TRBJ2-5, the full variable domain reads NAGVMQNPRHLVRRRGQEARLRCSPMKGHSHVYWYRQLPEEGLKFMVYLQKENIIDESGMPKERFSAEFPKEGPSILRIQQVVRGDSAAYFCASSQTVETQYFGPGTRLLVL.

This clone was seen only once. The rearrangement uses TRBV7-9 and TRBJ2-3, with D perhaps TRBD2 (6 bases). Germline CDR1 and CDR2: SEHNR and FQNEAQ (reference sequence). Trimming removed 4 bases from V and 8 bases from J, with 13 bases in between. This CDR3 has 13 amino acids. The CDR3 sequence: CASSSLQGGTQYF. CDR3 nucleotides: TGTGCCAGCAGCTCATTGCAGGGAGGTACGCAGTATTTT.

The chain carries TRBV14 and TRBJ2-3, with 10 bases identical to TRBD1. With V trimmed by 5 bases and J by 4 bases, 6 bases remained unmatched. CDR1 is SGHDN and CDR2 is FVKESK in the germline V gene. The CDR3 is 15 residues long. The CDR3 is CASSYWDRGPDTQYF. The CDR3 DNA is TGTGCCAGCAGCTACTGGGACAGGGGCCCAGATACGCAGTATTTT.

The chain carries TRBV28 and TRBJ2-7, with 7 bases identical to TRBD1. Unmatched junction bases numbered 9, after V lost 3 bases and J lost 7 bases. The CDR3 is 14 residues long. CDR1 is MDHEN and CDR2 is SYDVKM in the germline V gene. CDR3 amino acids: CASSFQGVGREQYF. DNA of the CDR3: TGTGCCAGCAGTTTCCAGGGGGTGGGAAGGGAGCAGTACTTC.

V usage is TRBV7-2 and J usage is TRBJ2-5, with 10 positions matching TRBD2. Germline-derived CDR1 and CDR2 are SGHTA and FQGNSA. V shed 5 bases, J shed 5 bases, and the junction held 11 bases outside the gene matches. The CDR3 is 16 residues long. In nucleotides, the CDR3 is TGTGCCAGCAGCCAAAGACTAGCGGGCATGGGGGAGACCCAGTACTTC. It yields the protein CASSQRLAGMGETQYF.

This clone was picked up a small number of times. The chain uses TRBV7-2 and TRBJ2-2, with 9 nucleotides matching TRBD2. V lost 3 bases to trimming and J lost 1 base; unmatched junction nucleotides: 9. The CDR3 consists of 18 residues. The germline gives CDR1 SGHTA, CDR2 FQGNSA. The CDR3 loop reads CASSFRFGSGGNTGELFF. The CDR3 DNA follows: TGTGCCAGCAGCTTCCGATTCGGTAGCGGGGGGAACACCGGGGAGCTGTTTTTT. The complete variable domain, with remaining parts taken from reference TRBV7-2 and TRBJ2-2, reads GAGVSQSPSNKVTEKGKDVELRCDPISGHTALYWYRQSLGQGLEFLIYFQGNSAPDKSGLPSDRFSAERTGGSVSTLTIQRTQQEDSAVYLCASSFRFGSGGNTGELFFGEGSRLTVL.

In this sample, this clone turned up a few times. J is TRBJ2-3 and V is TRBV5-1, with TRBD1 matching 10 bases. V was clipped by 1 base and J by 8 bases; unmatched bases: 7. This CDR3 has 15 amino acids. Germline assignment: CDR1 SGHRS and CDR2 YFSETQ. CDR3 in amino acids: CASSLRDRGDGTQYF. CDR3 DNA sequence: TGCGCCAGCAGCTTGAGGGACAGGGGAGACGGTACGCAGTATTTT.

The genes are TRBV5-1 and TRBJ2-3; 8 bases are shared with TRBD2. The V gene end was trimmed by 4 bases and the J gene end by 4 bases; junction bases not matched to a gene: 5. The CDR3 loop spans 14 amino acids. Germline CDR1 reads SGHRS; CDR2 reads YFSETQ. CDR3 sequence (DNA): TGCGCCAGCAGCAGGGAGCGGGGGTCAGATACGCAGTATTTT. This sequence encodes CASSRERGSDTQYF. The full variable domain, its missing parts supplied by reference TRBV5-1 and TRBJ2-3, is KAGVTQTPRYLIKTRGQQVTLSCSPISGHRSVSWYQQTPGQGLQFLFEYFSETQRNKGNFPGRFSGRQFSNSRSEMNVSTLELGDSALYLCASSRERGSDTQYFGPGTRLTVL.

This sequence joins TRBV19 and TRBJ2-2; D ambiguous. From germline, CDR1 is LNHDA and CDR2 SQIVND (reference sequence). The CDR3 consists of 14 residues. V was clipped by 7 bases and J by 3 bases, with 12 bases between them. CDR3 sequence reads: CASNEYADTGELFF. Here the CDR3 DNA reads TGTGCCAGTAATGAGTATGCTGACACCGGGGAGCTGTTTTTT.

This rearrangement joins TRBV4-1 to TRBJ2-7; 7 bases line up with TRBD2. With 1 base clipped from V and 3 bases from J, the junction kept 6 bases outside the gene matches. This CDR3 is 15 amino acids long. CDR1 MGHRA and CDR2 YSYEKL come from the germline V gene. CDR3 DNA: TGCGCCAGCAGCCAAGTCGGAGCGGGGTACTACGAGCAGTACTTC. This codes for CASSQVGAGYYEQYF.

The chain links TRBV7-9 to TRBJ2-2, with D maybe TRBD2 (5 bases). CDR1 is SEHNR, CDR2 FQNEAQ, per germline (reference sequence). Trimming left V 2 bases short and J 5 bases short, with 9 bases between. The CDR3 loop spans 14 amino acids. CDR3 bases: TGTGCCAGCAGCTTAACGGAGGCAACCGGGGAGCTGTTTTTT. Encoded protein: CASSLTEATGELFF.